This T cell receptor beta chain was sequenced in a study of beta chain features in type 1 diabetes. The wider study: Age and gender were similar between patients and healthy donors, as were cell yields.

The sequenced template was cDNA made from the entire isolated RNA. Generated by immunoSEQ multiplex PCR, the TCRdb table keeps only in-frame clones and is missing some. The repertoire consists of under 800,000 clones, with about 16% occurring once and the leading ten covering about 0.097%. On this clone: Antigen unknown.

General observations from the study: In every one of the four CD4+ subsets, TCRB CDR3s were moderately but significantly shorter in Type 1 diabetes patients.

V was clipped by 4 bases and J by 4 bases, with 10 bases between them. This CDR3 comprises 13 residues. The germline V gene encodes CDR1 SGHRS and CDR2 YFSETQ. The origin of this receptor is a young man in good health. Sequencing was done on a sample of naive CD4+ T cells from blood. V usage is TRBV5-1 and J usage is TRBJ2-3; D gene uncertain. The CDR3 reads CASSPPLPDTQYF. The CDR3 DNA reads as TGCGCCAGCAGCCCCCCTCTCCCAGATACGCAGTATTTT.